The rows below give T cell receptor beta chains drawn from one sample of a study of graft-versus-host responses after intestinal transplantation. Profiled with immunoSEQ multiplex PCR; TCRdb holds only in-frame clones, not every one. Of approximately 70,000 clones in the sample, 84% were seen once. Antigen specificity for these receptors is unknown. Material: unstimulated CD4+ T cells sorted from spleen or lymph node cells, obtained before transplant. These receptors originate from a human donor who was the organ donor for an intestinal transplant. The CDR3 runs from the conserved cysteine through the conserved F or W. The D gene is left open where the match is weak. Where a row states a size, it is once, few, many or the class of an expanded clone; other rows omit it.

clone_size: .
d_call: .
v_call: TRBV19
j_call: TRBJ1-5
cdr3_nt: TGTGCCAGTAGTCCTCTGGGGGGAAGCAATCAGCCCCAGCATTTT
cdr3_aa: CASSPLGGSNQPQHF

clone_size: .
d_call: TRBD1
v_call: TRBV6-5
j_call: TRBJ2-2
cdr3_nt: TGTGCCAGCAATAGACAGGGACAAACCGGGGAGCTGTTTTTT
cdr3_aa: CASNRQGQTGELFF

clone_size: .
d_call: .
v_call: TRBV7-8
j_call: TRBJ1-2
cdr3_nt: TGTGCCAGCAGCCAACATCCCGGAGGACTACGTATTAATGGCTACACCTTC
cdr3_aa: CASSQHPGGLRINGYTF

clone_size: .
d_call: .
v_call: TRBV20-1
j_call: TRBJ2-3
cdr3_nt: TGCAGTGCCGGGGGTGCAGATACGCAGTATTTT
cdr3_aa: CSAGGADTQYF

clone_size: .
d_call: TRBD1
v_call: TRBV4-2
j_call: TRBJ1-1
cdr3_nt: TGTGCCAGCAGGGTCCAAGGGACAGGGAGAACTGAAGCTTTCTTT
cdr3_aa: CASRVQGTGRTEAFF

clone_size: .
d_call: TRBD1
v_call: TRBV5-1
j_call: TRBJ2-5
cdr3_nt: TGCGCCAGCAGCGCGAGGACAGGGGATGCGGAGACCCAGTACTTC
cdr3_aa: CASSARTGDAETQYF

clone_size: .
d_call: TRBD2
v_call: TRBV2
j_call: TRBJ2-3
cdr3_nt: TGTGCCAGCAGTGAAGTCAGCGGGGGGGCCGATACGCAGTATTTT
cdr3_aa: CASSEVSGGADTQYF

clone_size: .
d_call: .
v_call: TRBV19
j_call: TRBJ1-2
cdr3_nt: TGTGCCAGTAGTATCGTACAGGGCCATGGCTACACCTTC
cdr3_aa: CASSIVQGHGYTF

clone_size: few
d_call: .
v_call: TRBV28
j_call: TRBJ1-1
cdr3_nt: TGTGCCAGCAGTTTGCGGCCGTTAAACACTGAAGCTTTCTTT
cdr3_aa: CASSLRPLNTEAFF

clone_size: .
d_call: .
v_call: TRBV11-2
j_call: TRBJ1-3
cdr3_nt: TGTGCCAGCAGCTTAGAACGGTTGGGAGCGGGAAACACCATATATTTT
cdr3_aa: CASSLERLGAGNTIYF

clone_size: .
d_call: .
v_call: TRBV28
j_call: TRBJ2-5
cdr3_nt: TGTGCCAGCAGTTTACCCAACAGGGAAGAGACCCAGTACTTC
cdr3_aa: CASSLPNREETQYF

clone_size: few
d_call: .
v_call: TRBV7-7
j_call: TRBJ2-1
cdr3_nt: TGTGCTAGCAGCTTAGCCAGAAACAATGAGCAGTTCTTC
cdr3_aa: CASSLARNNEQFF

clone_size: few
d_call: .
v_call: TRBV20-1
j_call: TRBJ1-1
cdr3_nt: TGCAGTGTGTTTGGGGGGGAAGCTTTCTTT
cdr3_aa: CSVFGGEAFF

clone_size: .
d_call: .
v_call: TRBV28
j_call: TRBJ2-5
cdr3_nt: TGTGCCAGCAGCACCACTAGCCCCGCTGTGGAGACCCAGTACTTC
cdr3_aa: CASSTTSPAVETQYF

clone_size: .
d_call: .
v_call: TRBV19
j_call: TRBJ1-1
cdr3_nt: TGTGCCAGTAGTACGGACATTGACACTGAAGCTTTCTTT
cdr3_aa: CASSTDIDTEAFF

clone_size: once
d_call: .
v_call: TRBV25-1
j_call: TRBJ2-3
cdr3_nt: TGTGCCAGCACCAAAGGGACTCAAGATACGCAGTATTTT
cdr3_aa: CASTKGTQDTQYF

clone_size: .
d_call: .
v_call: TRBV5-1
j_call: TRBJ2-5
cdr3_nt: TGCGCCAGCAGCTTGGAGGACAGCCGCCAAGAGACCCAGTACTTC
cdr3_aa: CASSLEDSRQETQYF

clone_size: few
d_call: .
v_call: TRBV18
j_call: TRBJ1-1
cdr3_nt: TGTGCCAGCTCACCCCAGACAGAGTACACTGAAGCTTTCTTT
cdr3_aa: CASSPQTEYTEAFF

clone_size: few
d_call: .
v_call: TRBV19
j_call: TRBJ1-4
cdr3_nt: TGTGCCAGTAGAGAGACGGCGGGAAGGGAAAAACTGTTTTTT
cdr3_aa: CASRETAGREKLFF

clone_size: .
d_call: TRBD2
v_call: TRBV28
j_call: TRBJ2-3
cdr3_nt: TGTGCCAGCAGAATAGCGGGGGGGGGTCCAGATACGCAGTATTTT
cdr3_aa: CASRIAGGGPDTQYF

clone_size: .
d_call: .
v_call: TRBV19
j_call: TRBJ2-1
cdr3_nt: TGTGCCAGTAGTATAGGGGGACACATATACAATGAGCAGTTCTTC
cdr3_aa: CASSIGGHIYNEQFF

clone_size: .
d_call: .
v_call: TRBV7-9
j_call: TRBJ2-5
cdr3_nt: TGTGCCAGCAGCTTAGGTAGCTTAGAGACCCAGTACTTC
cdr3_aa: CASSLGSLETQYF

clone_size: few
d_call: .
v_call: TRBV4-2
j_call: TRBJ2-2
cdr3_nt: TGTGCCAGCAGCTTGGGGGGGCCGGGCGGGGAGCTGTTTTTT
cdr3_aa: CASSLGGPGGELFF

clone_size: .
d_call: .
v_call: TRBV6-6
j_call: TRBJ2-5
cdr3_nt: TGTGCCAGCAGTTACAGCCGGGACATCCTCCAAGAGACCCAGTACTTC
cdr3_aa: CASSYSRDILQETQYF

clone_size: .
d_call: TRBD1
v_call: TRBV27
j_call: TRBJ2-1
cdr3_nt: TGTGCCCCAGAGTACAGGGGCTACAATGAGCAGTTCTTC
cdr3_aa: CAPEYRGYNEQFF

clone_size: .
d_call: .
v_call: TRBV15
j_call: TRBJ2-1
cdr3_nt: TGTGCCACCAGCAGAGGAAAATTAGGGGCTGAGCAGTTCTTC
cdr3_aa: CATSRGKLGAEQFF

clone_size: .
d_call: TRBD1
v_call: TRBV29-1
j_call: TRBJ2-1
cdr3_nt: TGCAGCGGAAGACAGGGGAACAACTACAATGAGCAGTTCTTC
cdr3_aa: CSGRQGNNYNEQFF

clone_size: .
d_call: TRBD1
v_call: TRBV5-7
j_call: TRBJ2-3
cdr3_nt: TGTGCCAGCAGCACTTACAGGGGGGCGGACACAGATACGCAGTATTTT
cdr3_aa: CASSTYRGADTDTQYF

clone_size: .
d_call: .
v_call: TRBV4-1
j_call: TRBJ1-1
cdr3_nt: TGCGCCAGCAGCCAACAAGGGAGGGACACTGAAGCTTTCTTT
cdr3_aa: CASSQQGRDTEAFF

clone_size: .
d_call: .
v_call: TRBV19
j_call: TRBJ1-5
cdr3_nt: TGTGCCAGTAGCGGACAGCCCAATCAGCCCCAGCATTTT
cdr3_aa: CASSGQPNQPQHF

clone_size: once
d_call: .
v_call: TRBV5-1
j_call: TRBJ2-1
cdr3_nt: TGCGCCAGCAAAGAGTCACAGGTCAACAATGAGCAGTTCTTC
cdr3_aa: CASKESQVNNEQFF

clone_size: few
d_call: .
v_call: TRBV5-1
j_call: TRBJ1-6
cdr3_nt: TGCGCCAGCAGCTTGCAGGGCTTCAATTCACCCCTCCACTTT
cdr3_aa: CASSLQGFNSPLHF

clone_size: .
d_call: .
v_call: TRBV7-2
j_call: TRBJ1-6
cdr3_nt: TGTGCCAGCAGCTCGCAGACAATCAGCTATTCACCCCTCCACTTT
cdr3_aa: CASSSQTISYSPLHF

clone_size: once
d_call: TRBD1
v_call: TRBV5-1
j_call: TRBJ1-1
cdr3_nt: TGCGCCAGCAGCTCCGGACAGGCAGACACTGAAGCTTTCTTT
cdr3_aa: CASSSGQADTEAFF

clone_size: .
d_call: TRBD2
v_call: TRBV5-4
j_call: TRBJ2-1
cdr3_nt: TGTGCCAGCCTCACACCTGGCGGGGGGGCTGAGAATGAGCAGTTCTTC
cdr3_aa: CASLTPGGGAENEQFF

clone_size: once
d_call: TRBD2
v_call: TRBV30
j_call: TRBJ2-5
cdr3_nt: TGTGCCTACGAGCGGGGGGAAGAGATCCAGTACTTC
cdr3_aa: CAYERGEEIQYF

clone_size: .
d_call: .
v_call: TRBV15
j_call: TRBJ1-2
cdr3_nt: TGTGCCACCAGTCAGGACAGCCTATATGGCTACACCTTC
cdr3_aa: CATSQDSLYGYTF

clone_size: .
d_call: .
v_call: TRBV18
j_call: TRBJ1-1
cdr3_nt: TGTGCCAGCTCCACCGGGGTGAACACTGAAGCTTTCTTT
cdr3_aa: CASSTGVNTEAFF

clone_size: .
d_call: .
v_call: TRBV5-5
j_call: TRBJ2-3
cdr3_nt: TGTGCCAGCAGCTTGAGAACGGGGGTGCCGACAGATACGCAGTATTTT
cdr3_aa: CASSLRTGVPTDTQYF

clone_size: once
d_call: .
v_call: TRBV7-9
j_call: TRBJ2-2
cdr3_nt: TGTGCCAGCAGTCCAAGGGAGGAAGGTGGGACCGGGGAGCTGTTTTTT
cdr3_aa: CASSPREEGGTGELFF

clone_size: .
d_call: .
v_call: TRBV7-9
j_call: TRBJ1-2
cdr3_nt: TGTGCCAGCAGCTTTGAGGCAGGGGCCTATGGCTACACCTTC
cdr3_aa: CASSFEAGAYGYTF

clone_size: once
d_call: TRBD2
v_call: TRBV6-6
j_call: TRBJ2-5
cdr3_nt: TGTGCCAGCAGTTACTCGTCTAGCGGGGTAGAGACCCAGTACTTC
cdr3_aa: CASSYSSSGVETQYF

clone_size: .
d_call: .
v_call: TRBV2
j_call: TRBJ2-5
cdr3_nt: TGTGCCAGCAGTGGGAGGATAAGGGCGCGAGAGACCCAGTACTTC
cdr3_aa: CASSGRIRARETQYF

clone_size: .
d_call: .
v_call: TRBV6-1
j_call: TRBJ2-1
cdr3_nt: TGTGCCAGCAGTTATACAGGGCTTGAGCAGTTCTTC
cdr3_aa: CASSYTGLEQFF

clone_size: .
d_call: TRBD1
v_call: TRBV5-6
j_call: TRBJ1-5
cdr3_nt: TGTGCCAGCAGCTTGCGGGACAGGGCCATCAATCAGCCCCAGCATTTT
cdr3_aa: CASSLRDRAINQPQHF

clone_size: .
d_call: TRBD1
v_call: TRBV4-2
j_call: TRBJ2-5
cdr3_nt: TGTGCCAGCAGCCGGGGGGACAGGGAAGTCACCCAGTACTTC
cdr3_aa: CASSRGDREVTQYF

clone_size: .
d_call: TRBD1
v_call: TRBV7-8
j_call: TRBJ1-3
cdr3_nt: TGTGCCAGCAGCTTAAGGCAGGGGGTCACTGGAAACACCATATATTTT
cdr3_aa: CASSLRQGVTGNTIYF

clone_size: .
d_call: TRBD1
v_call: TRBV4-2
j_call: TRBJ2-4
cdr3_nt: TGTGCCAGCAGCCCTCGACAGGGGGGCATTCAGTACTTC
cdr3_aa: CASSPRQGGIQYF

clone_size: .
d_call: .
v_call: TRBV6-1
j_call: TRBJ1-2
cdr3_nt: TGTGCCAGCAGTGAGGAGGGGCGACGGGGCTACACCTTC
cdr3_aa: CASSEEGRRGYTF

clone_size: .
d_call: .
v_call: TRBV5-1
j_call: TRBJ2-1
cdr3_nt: TGCGCCAGCAGTATACACAGGGAGTATGAGCAGTTCTTC
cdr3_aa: CASSIHREYEQFF

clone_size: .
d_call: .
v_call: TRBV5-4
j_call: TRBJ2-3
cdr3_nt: TGTGCCAGCCGGGGTACAGATACGCAGTATTTT
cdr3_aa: CASRGTDTQYF